The 13 T cell receptor beta chains below were found in one sample sequenced in a study of T cells expressing NK-cell markers. TCRdb re-called the 5' RACE reads and catalogs CDR3 proteins one per entry, DNA excluded. This sample carries about 390,000 distinct CDR3 sequences, with about 10% going to the ten biggest clones. The material sequenced was blood T cells: a sorted CD56 or NKG2C T cell subset, CD4+ or CD8+ T cells, or bulk PBMC T cells (not recorded which). These receptors all come from a woman in her fifties or sixties in good health.

The chain links TRBV12-3 or TRBV12-4 to TRBJ2-1; TCRdb gives TRBD2 as the D gene, but with no DNA this cannot be confirmed. The CDR3 has 18 residues. This CDR3 reads CASSSLWRGLAGDNEQFF.

The genes are TRBV27 and TRBJ1-1; TCRdb indicates TRBD1, and absent DNA this call remains unverified. CDR3 size: 14 residues. The V gene's germline CDR1 is MNHEY and CDR2 SMNVEV (reference sequence). CDR3 sequence: CASSPRTGGSEAFF.

This CDR3 is CASRGGTSRGPYNEQFF. The chain joins TRBV6-2 or TRBV6-3 to TRBJ2-1; checking the TCRdb D call of TRBD2 is not possible without DNA. The CDR3 has 17 amino acids. The germline CDR1 and CDR2 sequences are MNHEY and SVGEGT.

The chain recombines TRBV20-1 with TRBJ2-3; TCRdb designates TRBD2, a call that cannot be tested without DNA. The germline gives CDR1 DFQATT, CDR2 SNEGSKA (reference sequence). This CDR3 is 15 amino acids long. CDR3 protein: CSAQGPRDLTDTQYF.

The chain carries TRBV20-1 and TRBJ2-1. CDR1 and CDR2 (germline): DFQATT, SNEGSKA (reference sequence). This CDR3 region has 15 residues. CDR3 loop: CSASRSGSSYNEQFF.

V is TRBV5-5 and J is TRBJ2-5; TCRdb's assignment of TRBD1 cannot be checked, as there is no DNA. This CDR3 spans 15 amino acids. CDR1 is SGHKS, CDR2 YYEKEE, per germline (reference sequence). CDR3 region: CASSLEGGQGETQYF. Using reference TRBV5-5 and TRBJ2-5 for the parts outside the CDR3, the full variable domain is DAGVTQSPTHLIKTRGQQVTLRCSPISGHKSVSWYQQVLGQGPQFIFQYYEKEERGRGNFPDRFSARQFPNYSSELNVNALLLGDSALYLCASSLEGGQGETQYFGPGTRLLVL.

This chain links TRBV7-8 with TRBJ1-1. The CDR3 length is 13 residues. Germline V gene lookup returns CDR1 SGHVS and CDR2 FQNEAQ. The CDR3 loop is CASSSYSSSEAFF.

The chain employs TRBV6-5 and TRBJ2-1. Germline V gene data show CDR1 as MNHEY and CDR2 as SVGAGI. The CDR3 is 14 amino acids. The CDR3 reads CASSYFSGSDEQFF.

The chain recombines TRBV12-3 or TRBV12-4 with TRBJ1-5. The CDR3 is 14 residues long. CDR3 sequence reads: CASSLQGRLQPQHF.

The chain links TRBV20-1 to TRBJ1-4. This CDR3 spans 13 amino acids. Germline CDR1 and CDR2: DFQATT and SNEGSKA (reference sequence). The CDR3 loop is CSARGPQNEKLFF.

The chain uses TRBV3-1 and TRBJ2-1; the D call of TRBD2 rests on TCRdb alone, since no DNA is present to check it. CDR1 is LGHDT, CDR2 YNNKEL, per germline (reference sequence). This CDR3 is built from 18 residues. Here the CDR3 reads CASSDQGLAGDLYNEQFF.

The chain joins TRBV5-1 to TRBJ2-1. The length of the CDR3 is 14 residues. Germline lookup yields CDR1 SGHRS and CDR2 YFSETQ. The CDR3 protein is CASSLGRTGTEQFF.

This sequence joins TRBV6-5 and TRBJ2-2; TCRdb calls TRBD1, which cannot be checked without DNA. This CDR3 has 13 amino acids. Per the germline V gene, CDR1 is MNHEY and CDR2 is SVGAGI. This CDR3 reads CASRFYRGGELFF.